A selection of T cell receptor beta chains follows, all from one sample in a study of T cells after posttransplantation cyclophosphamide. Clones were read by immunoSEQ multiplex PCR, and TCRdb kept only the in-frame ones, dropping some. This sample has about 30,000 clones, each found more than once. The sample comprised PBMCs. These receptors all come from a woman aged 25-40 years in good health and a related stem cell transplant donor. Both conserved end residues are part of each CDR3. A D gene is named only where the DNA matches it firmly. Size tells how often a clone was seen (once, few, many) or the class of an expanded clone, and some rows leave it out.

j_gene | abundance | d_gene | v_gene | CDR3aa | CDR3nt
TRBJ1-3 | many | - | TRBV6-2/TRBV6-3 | CASTQSGGYSGNTIYF | TGTGCCAGCACCCAATCAGGAGGATACTCTGGAAACACCATATATTTT
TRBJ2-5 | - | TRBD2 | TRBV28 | CASSFPAGGGRETQYF | TGTGCCAGCAGTTTTCCGGCGGGGGGGGGCCGGGAGACCCAGTACTTC
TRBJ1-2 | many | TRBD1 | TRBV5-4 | CASSWTGSGRGYTF | TGTGCCAGCAGCTGGACAGGGTCGGGGCGCGGCTACACCTTC
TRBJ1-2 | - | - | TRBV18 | CASSPLREGYYGYTF | TGTGCCAGCTCACCTCTCAGGGAGGGGTACTATGGCTACACCTTC
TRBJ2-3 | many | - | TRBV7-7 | CASSLARAGTQYF | TGTGCCAGCAGCTTAGCGAGGGCTGGTACGCAGTATTTT
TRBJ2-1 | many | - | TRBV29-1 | CSGNYRVDEQFF | TGCAGCGGAAATTACAGGGTTGATGAGCAGTTCTTC
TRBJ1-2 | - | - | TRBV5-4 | CASSLPGTRSSYGYTF | TGTGCCAGCAGCTTACCCGGGACAAGGAGTTCCTATGGCTACACCTTC
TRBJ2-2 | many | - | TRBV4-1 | CASSQVMTTDGELFF | TGCGCCAGCAGCCAAGTGATGACTACCGACGGGGAGCTGTTTTTT
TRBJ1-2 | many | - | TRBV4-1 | CASSRPGDYGYTF | TGCGCCAGCAGCCGTCCGGGGGACTATGGCTACACCTTC
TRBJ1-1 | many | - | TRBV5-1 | CASSTNRDHTEAFF | TGCGCCAGCAGCACTAACAGGGATCACACTGAAGCTTTCTTT
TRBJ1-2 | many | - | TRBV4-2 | CASSQDSSTYGYTF | TGTGCCAGCAGCCAAGATAGCTCTACTTATGGCTACACCTTC
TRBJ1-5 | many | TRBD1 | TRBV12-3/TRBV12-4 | CASSGINRGGNQPQHF | TGTGCCAGCAGTGGGATTAACAGGGGAGGCAATCAGCCCCAGCATTTT
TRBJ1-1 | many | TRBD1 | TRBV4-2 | CASSQDSGTGMNTEAFF | TGTGCCAGCAGCCAAGATTCCGGGACAGGGATGAACACTGAAGCTTTCTTT
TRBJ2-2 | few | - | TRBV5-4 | CASSLARGADTGELFF | TGTGCCAGCAGCTTGGCCAGGGGCGCTGACACCGGGGAGCTGTTTTTT
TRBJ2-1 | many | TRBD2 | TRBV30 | CAWSVVLAGLDEQFF | TGTGCCTGGAGTGTAGTACTAGCGGGGCTCGATGAGCAGTTCTTC
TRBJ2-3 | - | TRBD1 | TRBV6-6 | CASSTGTGTSTDTQYF | TGTGCCAGCAGTACGGGGACAGGGACAAGCACAGATACGCAGTATTTT
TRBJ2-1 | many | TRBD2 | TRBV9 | CASSGTSGGAAEQFF | TGTGCCAGCAGTGGCACTAGCGGGGGGGCGGCCGAGCAGTTCTTC
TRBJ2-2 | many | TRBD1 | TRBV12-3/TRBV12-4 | CASIRRTGQGAGELFF | TGTGCCAGCATCCGGAGAACCGGACAGGGGGCCGGGGAGCTGTTTTTT
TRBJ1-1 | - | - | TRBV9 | CASSVVLGEGTEAFF | TGTGCCAGCAGCGTAGTTTTAGGTGAGGGCACTGAAGCTTTCTTT
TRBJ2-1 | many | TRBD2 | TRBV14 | CASSREAGGRNEQFF | TGTGCCAGCAGCCGAGAAGCGGGGGGGCGGAATGAGCAGTTCTTC
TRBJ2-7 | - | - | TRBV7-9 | CASTRDISYEQYF | TGTGCCAGCACCCGGGACATCTCCTACGAGCAGTACTTC
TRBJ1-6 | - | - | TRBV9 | CASSVANSPLHF | TGTGCCAGCAGCGTAGCGAATTCACCCCTCCACTTT
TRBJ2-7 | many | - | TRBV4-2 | CASSQEGGPYEQYF | TGTGCCAGCAGCCAAGAAGGCGGCCCCTACGAGCAGTACTTC
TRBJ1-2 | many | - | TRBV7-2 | CASSSRPLSGGYTF | TGTGCCAGCAGCTCCCGTCCCCTTTCGGGGGGCTACACCTTC
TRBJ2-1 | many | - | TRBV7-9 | CASSPQGGDEQFF | TGTGCCAGCAGCCCTCAGGGGGGCGATGAGCAGTTCTTC
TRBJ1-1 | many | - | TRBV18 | CASSPSPAGQNTEAFF | TGTGCCAGCTCACCGAGCCCGGCAGGACAGAACACTGAAGCTTTCTTT
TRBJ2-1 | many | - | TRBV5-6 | CAAARGAYNEQFF | TGTGCCGCGGCCAGGGGGGCCTACAATGAGCAGTTCTTC
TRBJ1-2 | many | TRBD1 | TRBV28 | CASRRPGTGAYGYTF | TGTGCCAGCCGTCGGCCCGGGACAGGGGCTTATGGCTACACCTTC